The next 11 T cell receptor beta chains were all read from a single sample in a study of shared clonotypes between healthy human individuals. Profiling relied on immunoSEQ multiplex PCR, and the TCRdb table lists in-frame clones only, not all of them. The table shows millions of clones, with roughly 94% occurring only once. The source material was naive CD4+ T cells sorted from blood. Subset noted: CD45RA+ positively selected. These receptors came from a young man in good health.

The chain uses TRBV7-2 and TRBJ2-7; TRBD2 matches at 9 bases. Trimming took 1 base from V and 2 from J; bases not matched to a gene: 12. Germline V gene sequence: CDR1 SGHTA, CDR2 FQGNSA. This CDR3 has 18 residues. The CDR3 sequence: CASSLVGGLAGPTYEQYF. As DNA, the CDR3 is TGTGCCAGCAGCTTAGTGGGGGGTCTAGCGGGACCCACCTACGAGCAGTACTTC.

This rearrangement joins TRBV4-1 to TRBJ2-3; 11 bases fit TRBD2. V shed 4 bases and J 3 bases; nucleotides not matched to a gene: 3. This CDR3 spans 15 amino acids. Germline-derived CDR1 and CDR2 are MGHRA and YSYEKL. The CDR3, as DNA: TGCGCCAGCAGCCTTAGCGGGAGGGAGACAGATACGCAGTATTTT. Its protein product is CASSLSGRETDTQYF.

The V call is TRBV6-6, the J call TRBJ2-7, with D possibly matching TRBD2 (5 bases). CDR1 MNHNY and CDR2 SVGAGI come from the germline V gene (reference sequence). Trimming shortened V by 8 bases and J by 1 base, and 12 bases separated the two germline ends. CDR3 size: 13 residues. CDR3 amino acids: CASLMGGSYEQYF. Here the CDR3 DNA reads TGTGCCAGCCTAATGGGCGGGTCCTACGAGCAGTACTTC.

This clone came up once. This chain connects TRBV5-6 to TRBJ1-1; the match to TRBD1 covers 8 bases. The CDR3 contains 15 residues. The germline CDR1 and CDR2 sequences are SGHDT and YYEEEE. The V gene end was trimmed by 0 bases and the J gene end by 4 bases; junction bases not matched to a gene: 5. The CDR3 is CASSLVDRVGTEAFF. The CDR3 DNA reads as TGTGCCAGCAGCTTGGTGGACAGGGTGGGCACTGAAGCTTTCTTT. Looking up the rest from reference TRBV5-6 and TRBJ1-1 gives the full variable domain: DAGVTQSPTHLIKTRGQQVTLRCSPKSGHDTVSWYQQALGQGPQFIFQYYEEEERQRGNFPDRFSGHQFPNYSSELNVNALLLGDSALYLCASSLVDRVGTEAFFGQGTRLTVV.

The chain links TRBV7-2 to TRBJ2-3; no reliable D call. The CDR3 has 14 residues. Germline V gives CDR1 SGHTA, CDR2 FQGNSA. Between the trimmed V and J ends, which lost 5 bases and 6 bases, there was a span of 15 bases. CDR3 DNA: TGTGCCAGCAGCCCAGGACCGCCTCAGGATACGCAGTATTTT. This translates into CASSPGPPQDTQYF.

The V gene is TRBV19, the J gene TRBJ2-5, with TRBD2 identical over 7 bases. The CDR3 loop spans 15 amino acids. Germline CDR1 LNHDA, CDR2 SQIVND (reference sequence). V was clipped by 4 bases and J by 1 base; unmatched bases: 6. CDR3 coding DNA: TGTGCCAGTAGTAGGAAAGCGGGGCTCCAAGAGACCCAGTACTTC. Its translation: CASSRKAGLQETQYF.

V usage is TRBV6-1 and J usage is TRBJ2-1, with 7 bases matching TRBD2. V was pared by 8 bases and J by 9 bases, with 13 bases of the junction left unmatched. The CDR3 has 14 residues. Germline CDR1 is MNHNS and CDR2 is SASEGT. CDR3 nucleotide sequence: TGTGCCAGCCCGCTAGCGGCTGGGGTCGGTGAGCAGTTCTTC. The encoded protein is CASPLAAGVGEQFF.

The rearrangement uses TRBV18 and TRBJ2-3; TRBD1 or TRBD2 may be the D gene (5 bases each). V was cut by 2 bases and J by 0 bases, with 9 bases left in between. This CDR3 region has 15 residues. CDR1 and CDR2 from the germline V gene are KGHSH and LQKENI. The CDR3 protein is CASSPGGTSTDTQYF. In nucleotides, the CDR3 is TGTGCCAGCTCACCAGGGGGAACTAGCACAGATACGCAGTATTTT.

In its sample, this clone was seen once. The chain has TRBV19 and TRBJ2-5, with D perhaps matching TRBD1 (5 bases). With 4 bases removed from V and 0 bases from J, the gap between germline ends came to 12 bases. Looked up from germline, CDR1 is LNHDA and CDR2 is SQIVND (reference sequence). The CDR3 contains 15 residues. The CDR3 bases are TGTGCCAGTAGTACCTCGACAGTGTACCAAGAGACCCAGTACTTC. Its translation is CASSTSTVYQETQYF.

V usage is TRBV7-9 and J usage is TRBJ2-1, with TRBD2 matching 9 bases. Germline lookup yields CDR1 SEHNR and CDR2 FQNEAQ (reference sequence). V lost 6 bases and J lost 9; bases outside the gene matches: 12. The CDR3 totals 15 residues. The DNA for the CDR3 is TGTGCCAGCAGATCCAAGGGACTAGCTAAAGGTGAGCAGTTCTTC. Amino acid sequence: CASRSKGLAKGEQFF.

The gene calls are TRBV6-4 and TRBJ2-2; 12 bases line up with TRBD2. Losses at the gene ends were 3 bases for V and 4 bases for J; bases not matched to a gene: 6. CDR1 and CDR2 from the germline V gene are MRHNA and SNTAGT. This CDR3 is 17 amino acids long. CDR3 bases: TGTGCCAGCAGTGAGCTAGCGGGGGGGCCCCGCACCGGGGAGCTGTTTTTT. It yields the protein CASSELAGGPRTGELFF.